This TCR beta chain was sequenced during a study of T cell changes during pregnancy in multiple sclerosis. Trimming stripped 1 base from V and 1 base from J, with 23 bases between. This CDR3 is built from 19 residues. Germline V CDR1 and CDR2: SGDLS, YYNGEE. Sequenced by immunoSEQ multiplex PCR; TCRdb stores in-frame clones only, minus some. The sample consists of about 40,000 clones, 85% to 95% of them appearing once. The chain carries TRBV9 and TRBJ1-2; D remains unclear. The source was CD8+ T cells from peripheral blood mononuclear cells, collected in the third trimester of pregnancy. The origin of this receptor is a female donor with multiple sclerosis, enrolled in a pregnancy study. The CDR3 DNA reads as TGTGCCAGCAGCGTACAAAAGGAGGATCTCCAGTGGAGTAACTATGGCTACACCTTC. Residues: CASSVQKEDLQWSNYGYTF.